This is a list of T cell receptor beta chains from one sample in a study of PD-1 blockade in classical Hodgkin lymphoma. Here immunoSEQ multiplex PCR was the method, and the copy in TCRdb shows in-frame clones only, minus some. Of approximately 29,000 clones listed, around three quarters are singletons. Sequencing was performed on peripheral blood mononuclear cells (PBMCs), taken before the fourth cycle of nivolumab. The receptor source for this set is a human donor with classical Hodgkin lymphoma. CDR3s include the opening cysteine and the closing phenylalanine or tryptophan. The D gene is left open where the match is weak. A row's size may be missing; if present it is once, few, many or a size class.

clone size	D gene	V gene	J gene	CDR3 protein	CDR3 DNA
.	TRBD2	TRBV5-4	TRBJ2-3	CASSLGLAGGSPDTQYF	TGTGCCAGCAGCCTTGGACTAGCGGGAGGATCCCCAGATACGCAGTATTTT
once	.	TRBV28	TRBJ2-7	CASSHTRGSYEQYF	TGTGCCAGCAGTCATACACGAGGTTCCTACGAGCAGTACTTC
.	.	TRBV30	TRBJ2-5	CACHPARNQETQYF	TGTGCCTGCCATCCGGCTAGGAACCAAGAGACCCAGTACTTC
.	.	TRBV27	TRBJ2-7	CASAPHSSYEQYF	TGTGCCAGCGCCCCACACAGCTCCTACGAGCAGTACTTC
.	.	TRBV6-1	TRBJ1-3	CASGNSGNTIYF	TGTGCCAGCGGGAACTCTGGAAACACCATATATTTT
.	TRBD2	TRBV5-1	TRBJ2-7	CASSLLSGNNVEEQYF	TGCGCCAGCAGCTTGCTGAGCGGGAACAACGTCGAGGAGCAGTACTTC
.	.	TRBV6-5	TRBJ1-2	CASREQAFSGYTF	TGTGCCAGCAGGGAACAGGCGTTCTCTGGCTACACCTTC
once	TRBD1	TRBV6-1	TRBJ1-3	CASSPRDRGNTIYF	TGTGCCAGCAGTCCCAGGGACAGGGGAAACACCATATATTTT
.	.	TRBV5-1	TRBJ2-7	CASSLDRASYEQYF	TGCGCCAGCAGCTTGGACAGGGCCTCCTACGAGCAGTACTTC
few	.	TRBV7-9	TRBJ2-3	CASSLLAGSSGADTQYF	TGTGCCAGCAGCTTATTAGCTGGGTCTAGTGGAGCAGATACGCAGTATTTT
.	TRBD2	TRBV6-5	TRBJ2-7	CASRDTSGSYEQYF	TGTGCCAGCAGGGATACTAGCGGGAGCTACGAGCAGTACTTC
few	TRBD1	TRBV29-1	TRBJ2-3	CSVEKWDRSDTQYF	TGCAGCGTTGAGAAATGGGACAGGTCAGATACGCAGTATTTT
few	.	TRBV20-1	TRBJ2-1	CSARDGEQFF	TGCAGTGCTAGGGACGGGGAGCAGTTCTTC
.	.	TRBV6-1	TRBJ2-7	CASSVDVPYEQYF	TGTGCCAGCAGTGTAGACGTTCCCTACGAGCAGTACTTC
.	TRBD2	TRBV9	TRBJ2-2	CASSVAQTSGRAGTGELFF	TGTGCCAGCAGCGTAGCCCAGACTAGCGGGAGGGCGGGCACCGGGGAGCTGTTTTTT
once	.	TRBV5-5	TRBJ1-1	CASSLEHYTEAFF	TGTGCCAGCAGCTTGGAGCACTACACTGAAGCTTTCTTT
.	.	TRBV7-2	TRBJ2-1	CASSLEWSDNEQFF	TGTGCCAGCAGCTTAGAGTGGTCTGACAATGAGCAGTTCTTC